The T cell receptor beta chain under discussion was sequenced for a study of T cell responses to AZD1222 COVID-19 vaccine. Study-wide points: There were vaccine-associated CD4 TCRs across spike, dominant at 160-218 and 743-854. It was only a handful of AZD1222 recipients who were seropositive at baseline. Most donors were white British and more were female, and clonal diversity was possibly underestimated.

Comments on this clone: Its antigen is undetermined.

TCRdb's table, derived via immunoSEQ multiplex PCR, lists solely in-frame clones and lacks some. Of about 88,000 clones in the sample, roughly 89% were seen once. This CDR3 has 14 residues. J lost 7 bases, V lost 4 bases, and 4 bases had no gene match. Germline-derived CDR1 and CDR2 are LNHDA and SQIVND (reference sequence). The rearrangement joins TRBV19 to TRBJ1-5, with TRBD1 matching over 10 bases. The source was peripheral blood, collected on day 0 of AZD1222 vaccination. The origin of this receptor is an adult in good health. The CDR3 spells CASSTTGGQQPQHF. In nucleotides, the CDR3 is TGTGCCAGTAGTACGACAGGGGGCCAGCAGCCCCAGCATTTT. Using reference TRBV19 and TRBJ1-5 for the parts outside the CDR3, the full variable domain is DGGITQSPKYLFRKEGQNVTLSCEQNLNHDAMYWYRQDPGQGLRLIYYSQIVNDFQKGDIAEGYSVSREKKESFPLTVTSAQKNPTAFYLCASSTTGGQQPQHFGDGTRLSIL.